This TCR beta chain comes out of a study of CD8 T cells in ankylosing spondylitis. Findings of the study overall: Blood from ankylosing spondylitis patients appeared to carry a characteristic roughly 8-variant TCR beta motif. The study looked at matched synovial fluid samples from ankylosing spondylitis patients. Disease-linked clones were reported to be significantly enriched there.

In TCRdb, the 5' RACE reads were re-called with MiXCR into one record per CDR3 protein. Here the sample spans fewer than 250,000 distinct CDR3 sequences, 30% to 35% being singletons. This CDR3 is 13 amino acids long. The germline V gene has CDR1 MNHNY and CDR2 SVGAGI (reference sequence). The V end was cut by 8 bases, the J end by 1 base, with 9 bases between. This clonotype was observed a handful of times. Its specificity is not known. Input material: blood, either unsorted or a sorted T cell fraction (not recorded which). The chain combines TRBV6-6 with TRBJ1-5, with TRBD1 as a possible D gene (6 bases). The sequence was obtained from a male donor with ankylosing spondylitis or in good health (not recorded which). The CDR3 DNA reads as TGTGCCAGCGGTCAGGGGAGCAATCAGCCCCAGCATTTT. It is translated as CASGQGSNQPQHF.